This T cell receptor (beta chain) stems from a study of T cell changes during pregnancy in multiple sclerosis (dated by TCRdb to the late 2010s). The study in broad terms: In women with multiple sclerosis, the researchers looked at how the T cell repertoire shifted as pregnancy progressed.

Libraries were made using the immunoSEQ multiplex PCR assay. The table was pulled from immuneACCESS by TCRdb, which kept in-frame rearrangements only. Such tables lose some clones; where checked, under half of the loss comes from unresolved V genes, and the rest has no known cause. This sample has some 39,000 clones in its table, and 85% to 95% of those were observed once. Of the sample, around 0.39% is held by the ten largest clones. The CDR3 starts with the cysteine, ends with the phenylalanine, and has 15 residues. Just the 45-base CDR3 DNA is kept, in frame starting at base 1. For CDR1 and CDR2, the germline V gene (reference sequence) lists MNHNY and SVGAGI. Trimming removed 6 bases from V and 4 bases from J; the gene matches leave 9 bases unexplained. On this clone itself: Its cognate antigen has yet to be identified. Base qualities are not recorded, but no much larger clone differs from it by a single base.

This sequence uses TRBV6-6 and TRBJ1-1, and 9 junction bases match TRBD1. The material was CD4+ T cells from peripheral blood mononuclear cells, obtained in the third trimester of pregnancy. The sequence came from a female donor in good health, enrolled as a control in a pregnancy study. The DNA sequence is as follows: TGTGCCAGCAGGGAGAGACAGGGGGGCGGCACTGAAGCTTTCTTT. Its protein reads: CASRERQGGGTEAFF.